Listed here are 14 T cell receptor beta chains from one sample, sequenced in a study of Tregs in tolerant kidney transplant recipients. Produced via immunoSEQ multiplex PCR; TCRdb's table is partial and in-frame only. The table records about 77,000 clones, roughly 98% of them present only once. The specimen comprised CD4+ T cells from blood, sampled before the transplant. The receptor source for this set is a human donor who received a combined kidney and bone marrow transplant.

CDR3 sequence: CAWKVDSYGYTF. CDR3 bases: TGTGCCTGGAAAGTGGACAGCTATGGCTACACCTTC. V is TRBV30 and J is TRBJ1-2; TRBD1 might be the D (6 bases). V dropped 4 bases and J dropped 4 bases, with 10 bases sitting between them. Germline values: CDR1 GTSNPN, CDR2 SVGIG (reference sequence). The CDR3 has 12 residues. Complete variable domain (other parts from reference TRBV30 and TRBJ1-2): SQTIHQWPATLVQPVGSPLSLECTVEGTSNPNLYWYRQAAGRGLQLLFYSVGIGQISSEVPQNLSASRPQDRQFILSSKKLLLSDSGFYLCAWKVDSYGYTFGSGTRLTVV.

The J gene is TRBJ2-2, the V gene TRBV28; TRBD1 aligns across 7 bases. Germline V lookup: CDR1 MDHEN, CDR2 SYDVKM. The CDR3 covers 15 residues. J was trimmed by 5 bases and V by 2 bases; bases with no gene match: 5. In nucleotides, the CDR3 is TGTGCCAGCAGTTTAAAGGGGGCGCCGACCGGGGAGCTGTTTTTT. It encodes CASSLKGAPTGELFF.

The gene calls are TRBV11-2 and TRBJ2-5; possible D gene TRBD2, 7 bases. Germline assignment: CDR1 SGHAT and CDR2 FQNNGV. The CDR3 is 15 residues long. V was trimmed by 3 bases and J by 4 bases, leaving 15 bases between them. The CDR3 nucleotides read TGTGCCAGCAGCTTCCAAGGGGGGGGGACAGAGACCCAGTACTTC. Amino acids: CASSFQGGGTETQYF.

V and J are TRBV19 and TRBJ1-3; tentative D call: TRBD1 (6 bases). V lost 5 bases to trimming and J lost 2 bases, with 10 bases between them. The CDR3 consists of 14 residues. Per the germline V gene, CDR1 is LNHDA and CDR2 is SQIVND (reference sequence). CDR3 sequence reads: CASSGGGAGNTIYF. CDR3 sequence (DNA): TGTGCCAGTAGTGGAGGGGGGGCTGGAAACACCATATATTTT.

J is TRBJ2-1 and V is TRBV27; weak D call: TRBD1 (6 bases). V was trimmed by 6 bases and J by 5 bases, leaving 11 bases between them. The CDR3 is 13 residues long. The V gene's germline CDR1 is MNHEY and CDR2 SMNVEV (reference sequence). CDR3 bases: TGTGCCAGCAGAATTACAGGGAACAATGAGCAGTTCTTC. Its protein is CASRITGNNEQFF.

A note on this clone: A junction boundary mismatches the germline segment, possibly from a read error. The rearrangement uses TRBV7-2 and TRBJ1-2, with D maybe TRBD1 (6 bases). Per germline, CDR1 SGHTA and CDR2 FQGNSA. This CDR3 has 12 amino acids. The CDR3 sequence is CVSSLQGRGYTF. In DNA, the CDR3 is TGTGTCAGCAGCTTACAGGGTCGTGGCTACACCTTC.

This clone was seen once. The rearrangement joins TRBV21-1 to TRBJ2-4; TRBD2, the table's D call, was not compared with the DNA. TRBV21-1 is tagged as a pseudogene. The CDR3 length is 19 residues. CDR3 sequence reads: CASSAPGTSGSGAKNIQYF. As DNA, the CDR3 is TGTGCCAGCAGCGCCCCCGGGACTAGCGGGAGCGGTGCCAAAAACATTCAGTACTTC.

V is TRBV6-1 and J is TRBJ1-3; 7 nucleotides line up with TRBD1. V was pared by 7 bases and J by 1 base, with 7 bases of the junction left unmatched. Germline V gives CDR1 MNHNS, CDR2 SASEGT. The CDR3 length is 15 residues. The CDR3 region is CASKPSGGSGNTIYF. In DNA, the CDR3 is TGTGCCAGCAAACCATCAGGGGGTTCTGGAAACACCATATATTTT.

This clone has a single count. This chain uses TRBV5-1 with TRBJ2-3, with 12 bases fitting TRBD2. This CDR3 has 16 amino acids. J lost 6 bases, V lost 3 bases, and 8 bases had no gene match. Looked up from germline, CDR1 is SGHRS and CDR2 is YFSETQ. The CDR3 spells CASSWGLAGIGDTQYF. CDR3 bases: TGCGCCAGCAGCTGGGGACTAGCGGGTATCGGGGATACGCAGTATTTT.

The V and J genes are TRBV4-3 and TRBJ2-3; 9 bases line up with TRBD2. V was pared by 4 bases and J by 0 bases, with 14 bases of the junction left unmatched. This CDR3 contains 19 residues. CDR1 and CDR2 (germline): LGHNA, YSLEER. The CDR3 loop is CASSPRWSGGHFSTDTQYF. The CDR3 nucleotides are TGCGCCAGCAGCCCCCGGTGGAGCGGGGGGCATTTTAGCACAGATACGCAGTATTTT.

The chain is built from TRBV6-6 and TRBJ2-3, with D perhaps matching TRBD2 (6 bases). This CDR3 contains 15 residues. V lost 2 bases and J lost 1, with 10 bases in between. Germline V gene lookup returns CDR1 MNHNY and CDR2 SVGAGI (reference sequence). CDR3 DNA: TGTGCCAGCAGTTACACGGGAGAGGGCACAGATACGCAGTATTTT. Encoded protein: CASSYTGEGTDTQYF.

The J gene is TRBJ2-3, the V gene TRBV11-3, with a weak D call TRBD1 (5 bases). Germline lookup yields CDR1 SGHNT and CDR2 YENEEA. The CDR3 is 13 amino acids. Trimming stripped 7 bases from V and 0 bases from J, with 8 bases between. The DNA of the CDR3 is TGTGCCAGCACCCCAGGGAGCACAGATACGCAGTATTTT. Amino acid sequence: CASTPGSTDTQYF.

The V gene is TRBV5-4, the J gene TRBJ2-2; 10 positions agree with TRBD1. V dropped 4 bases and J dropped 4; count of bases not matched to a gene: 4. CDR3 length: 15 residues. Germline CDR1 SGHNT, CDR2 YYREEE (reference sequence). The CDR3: CASSPGTGVTGELFF. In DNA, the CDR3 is TGTGCCAGCAGCCCCGGGACAGGGGTCACCGGGGAGCTGTTTTTT. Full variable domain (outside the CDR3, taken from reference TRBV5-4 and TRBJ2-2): ETGVTQSPTHLIKTRGQQVTLRCSSQSGHNTVSWYQQALGQGPQFIFQYYREEENGRGNFPPRFSGLQFPNYSSELNVNALELDDSALYLCASSPGTGVTGELFFGEGSRLTVL.

CDR3 sequence: CASSLNGQPQHF. The CDR3 DNA reads as TGTGCCAGCAGTTTAAACGGGCAGCCCCAGCATTTT. The chain combines TRBV27 with TRBJ1-5; no firm D call. CDR3 size: 12 residues. Trimming removed 2 bases from V and 7 bases from J, with 6 bases in between. Germline V CDR1 and CDR2: MNHEY, SMNVEV (reference sequence).